A single sample is the source of the 14 T cell receptor beta chains below, sequenced in a study of blood T cell repertoires in COVID-19. Clones were read by immunoSEQ multiplex PCR, and TCRdb kept only the in-frame ones, dropping some. In the table there are under 300,000 clones, roughly 80% of which are singletons. The source material was peripheral blood. The receptor source for this set is a woman under 30 with acute or convalescent COVID-19.

The chain combines TRBV7-9 with TRBJ1-4; D is possibly TRBD1 (6 bases). Germline values: CDR1 SEHNR, CDR2 FQNEAQ (reference sequence). CDR3 size: 17 residues. Trimming took off 5 bases at V and 4 bases at J, with 20 bases between the two ends. The CDR3 nucleotides are TGTGCCAGCAGCACACCCTCGGACAGCGGGAGTAATGAAAAACTGTTTTTT. Translating it yields CASSTPSDSGSNEKLFF.

This clone has more than one count but fewer than ten. This rearrangement joins TRBV12-5 to TRBJ2-3, with TRBD1 identical over 9 bases. The CDR3 runs to 15 residues. Germline V gene lookup returns CDR1 LGHNT and CDR2 FRNRAP. J was trimmed by 4 bases and V by 3 bases; bases with no gene match: 5. The CDR3, as DNA: TGTGCTAGTGGTTTTGGGACAGGGATCGCAGATACGCAGTATTTT. Its translation is CASGFGTGIADTQYF.

The rearrangement links TRBV18 to TRBJ1-6, with 10 bases matching TRBD1. V trimming: 2 bases; J trimming: 14 bases; junction bases outside the gene matches: 12. The germline V gene has CDR1 KGHSH and CDR2 LQKENI. The CDR3 is made up of 16 amino acids. CDR3 sequence reads: CASSPNTGQGHRSLHF. The DNA of the CDR3 is TGTGCCAGCTCACCAAATACGGGACAGGGGCATAGGTCCCTCCACTTT. The full variable domain, in which reference TRBV18 and TRBJ1-6 provide the parts outside the CDR3, is NAGVMQNPRHLVRRRGQEARLRCSPMKGHSHVYWYRQLPEEGLKFMVYLQKENIIDESGMPKERFSAEFPKEGPSILRIQQVVRGDSAAYFCASSPNTGQGHRSLHFGNGTRLTVT.

The chain is built from TRBV7-9 and TRBJ2-1; D perhaps matches TRBD2 (6 bases). The CDR3 length is 16 residues. The germline V gene has CDR1 SEHNR and CDR2 FQNEAQ (reference sequence). The germline V and J ends were trimmed by 2 bases and 6 bases, with 17 bases remaining between them. CDR3 protein: CASSLTTRENPNEQFF. The CDR3 nucleotides read TGTGCCAGCAGCTTAACGACTAGGGAGAACCCCAATGAGCAGTTCTTC.

This clone was observed a single time. The V call is TRBV30, the J call TRBJ2-1, with D uncertain. V lost 0 bases, J lost 8 bases, and 14 bases lay in between. The CDR3 extends over 14 amino acids. CDR1 GTSNPN and CDR2 SVGIG come from the germline V gene (reference sequence). In nucleotides, the CDR3 is TGTGCCTGGAGTGTAGGCAGTAGCAGTCATGAGCAGTTCTTC. This sequence encodes CAWSVGSSSHEQFF.

The chain recombines TRBV6-2 or TRBV6-3 with TRBJ2-1; D may be TRBD2 (6 bases). V lost 6 bases, J lost 8 bases, and 17 bases lay in between. The CDR3 consists of 14 residues. Germline values: CDR1 MNHEY, CDR2 SVGEGT. The CDR3 DNA sequence: TGTGCCAGCAGCTGGCCTGGGACTGTCGATGAGCAGTTCTTC. It codes for CASSWPGTVDEQFF.

This chain joins TRBV7-2 and TRBJ1-1; TRBD1 is a possible D gene (6 bases). Germline V lookup: CDR1 SGHTA, CDR2 FQGNSA. This CDR3 is built from 15 residues. The V end was cut by 2 bases, the J end by 1 base, with 11 bases between. The chain's CDR3 is CASSLRQGPNTEAFF. CDR3 DNA sequence: TGTGCCAGCAGCTTAAGGCAGGGGCCGAACACTGAAGCTTTCTTT.

This rearrangement joins TRBV5-4 to TRBJ1-1; D is perhaps TRBD1 (5 bases). The CDR3 consists of 15 residues. Germline V gene data show CDR1 as SGHNT and CDR2 as YYREEE (reference sequence). V was pared by 0 bases and J by 7 bases, with 16 bases between. CDR3 nucleotide sequence: TGTGCCAGCAGCTTGGGGGCAGGGCTCAGCAATGAAGCTTTCTTT. As protein: CASSLGAGLSNEAFF.

This clone appeared once. The genes are TRBV6-5 and TRBJ2-4; unclear D gene. Trimming took off 4 bases at V and 0 bases at J, with 10 bases between the two ends. This CDR3 has 15 residues. From germline, CDR1 is MNHEY and CDR2 SVGAGI. CDR3 region: CASSSPSVAKNIQYF. The DNA of the CDR3 is TGTGCCAGCAGTTCTCCGTCAGTAGCCAAAAACATTCAGTACTTC.

This rearrangement joins TRBV19 to TRBJ2-7; the D gene is possibly TRBD1 (6 bases). V lost 4 bases to trimming and J lost 5 bases, with 12 bases between them. Germline V gene data show CDR1 as LNHDA and CDR2 as SQIVND (reference sequence). The CDR3 is 13 residues long. CDR3: CASSRGRSHEQYF. The CDR3 DNA reads TGTGCCAGTAGTAGGGGGCGCAGCCACGAGCAGTACTTC. Complete variable domain (other parts from reference TRBV19 and TRBJ2-7): DGGITQSPKYLFRKEGQNVTLSCEQNLNHDAMYWYRQDPGQGLRLIYYSQIVNDFQKGDIAEGYSVSREKKESFPLTVTSAQKNPTAFYLCASSRGRSHEQYFGPGTRLTVT.

The chain carries TRBV7-9 and TRBJ1-5; D not resolved. Between the trimmed V and J ends, which lost 5 bases and 2 bases, there was a span of 13 bases. CDR3 length equals 15 residues. Per the germline V gene, CDR1 is SEHNR and CDR2 is FQNEAQ (reference sequence). The CDR3 region has the DNA TGTGCCAGCAGCGCCGGCGGGGTTGGCAATCAGCCCCAGCATTTT. Translating it yields CASSAGGVGNQPQHF.

This chain links TRBV14 with TRBJ2-3; TRBD2 is a possible D gene (6 bases). This CDR3 has 15 residues. V was shortened by 4 bases and J by 2 bases, with 13 bases between the two germline ends. Germline V gives CDR1 SGHDN, CDR2 FVKESK. CDR3 DNA: TGTGCCAGCAGCCGTCCGGGACTCCACACAGATACGCAGTATTTT. This gives the protein CASSRPGLHTDTQYF.

The gene calls are TRBV19 and TRBJ1-2; D unclear. CDR1 LNHDA and CDR2 SQIVND come from the germline V gene (reference sequence). V was cut by 1 base and J by 2 bases, with 8 bases left in between. The CDR3 extends over 14 amino acids. The CDR3 region is CASSIGGLNYGYTF. DNA of the CDR3: TGTGCCAGTAGTATAGGAGGTCTCAACTATGGCTACACCTTC.

V gene TRBV5-6 combines with J gene TRBJ2-1; 13 bases line up with TRBD2. Germline V gene data show CDR1 as SGHDT and CDR2 as YYEEEE. CDR3 size: 18 residues. V lost 0 bases and J lost 4; bases outside the gene matches: 7. CDR3 amino acids: CASSLGLGLAGAYNEQFF. In nucleotides, the CDR3 is TGTGCCAGCAGCTTGGGCTTAGGACTAGCGGGGGCTTACAATGAGCAGTTCTTC. Supplemented by reference TRBV5-6 and TRBJ2-1, the full variable domain reads DAGVTQSPTHLIKTRGQQVTLRCSPKSGHDTVSWYQQALGQGPQFIFQYYEEEERQRGNFPDRFSGHQFPNYSSELNVNALLLGDSALYLCASSLGLGLAGAYNEQFFGPGTRLTVL.